Listed below are T cell receptor beta chains from one sample, sequenced in a study of T cell responses to AZD1222 COVID-19 vaccine. Clones were sequenced by immunoSEQ multiplex PCR, and TCRdb holds only the in-frame ones, with some missing. Of around 100,000 clones in the sample, roughly 87% were seen once. The source material was peripheral blood, sampled on day 0 of AZD1222 vaccination. These receptors came from an adult in good health. CDR3s include the opening cysteine and the closing phenylalanine or tryptophan. Each record gives: V gene, J gene, CDR3 protein.

TRBV11-2	TRBJ1-4	CASSFRDEEEKLFF
TRBV25-1	TRBJ2-3	CASIKSGDTQYF
TRBV7-3	TRBJ2-3	CASSLLAGEGPDTQYF
TRBV27	TRBJ1-3	CASRQASGNTIYF
TRBV5-4	TRBJ1-2	CASSRDRDGGYTF
TRBV30	TRBJ2-4	CAWSVQGANIQYF
TRBV7-9	TRBJ2-4	CASSPDANIQYF
TRBV18	TRBJ2-5	CASSPTIGGLVTQYF
TRBV30	TRBJ1-4	CAWSPGGYNEKLFF
TRBV6-4	TRBJ2-2	CASRRGAKTGELFF
TRBV5-6	TRBJ1-2	CASSLVGDRSYGYTF
TRBV7-2	TRBJ1-2	CASSPARSGYTF
TRBV5-6	TRBJ1-4	CASSLMGAQGEKLFF
TRBV21-1	TRBJ2-7	CASSKRLPGLPASYEQYF
TRBV5-4	TRBJ2-2	CASSFRHRARTGELFF
TRBV13	TRBJ2-3	CASSPRTSGEGTDTQYF
TRBV3-1/TRBV3-2	TRBJ2-3	CASSQGSGVRDTQYF
TRBV30	TRBJ2-1	CAWSVYNEQFF
TRBV9	TRBJ1-3	CASSVDRLISGNTIYF
TRBV10-3	TRBJ2-7	CAIGSKGGTPGYEQYF
TRBV10-3	TRBJ2-2	CAIGGGQGNTGELFF
TRBV7-2	TRBJ1-3	CASSLVGGSIGNTIYF
TRBV7-2	TRBJ1-5	CASSVGQGSNQPQHF